This T cell receptor beta chain was identified in a study of blood T cell repertoires in COVID-19. Study in general: COVID-19 samples from acute and convalescent phases originated in the United States, Italy and Spain. PBMCs, B-cell-depleted T cells, or T cells provided the cDNA or gDNA that made up the material.

The CDR3 covers 14 residues. V lost 6 bases and J lost 2; bases outside the gene matches: 6. CDR1 is MNHEY and CDR2 is SVGAGI in the germline V gene. In the original processing: Amplification from reference gene primers served as the basis for estimated nucleated cell counts. Generated by immunoSEQ multiplex PCR, the TCRdb table keeps only in-frame clones and is missing some. The V and J calls and clone size are taken from that table; D and trimming were inferred from the DNA. The repertoire consists of roughly 700,000 clones, with 80% to 90% occurring once and the leading ten covering 0.2% to 0.3%. This sequence was found in a woman in her late teens or twenties with acute or convalescent COVID-19. This rearrangement joins TRBV6-5 to TRBJ1-1; 7 bases match TRBD1. The sample consisted of peripheral blood. The CDR3 region has the DNA TGTGCCAGCAGGACGACAGGGCCCAACACTGAAGCTTTCTTT. Its protein product is CASRTTGPNTEAFF.